Sequencing of this T cell receptor beta chain was carried out in a study of blood T cell repertoires in COVID-19. The overall study: Whether acute or convalescent, the COVID-19 samples came from the United States, Italy and Spain. From T cells, B-cell-depleted T cells, or PBMCs came the material, which was cDNA or gDNA.

Sequencing was performed with immunoSEQ multiplex PCR; in TCRdb, only in-frame clones are kept and a portion is missing. The sample carries hundreds of thousands of clones, 86% recorded once. Trimming shortened V by 3 bases and J by 0 bases, and 12 bases separated the two germline ends. The CDR3 is 16 residues long. CDR1 and CDR2 from the germline V gene are LNHDA and SQIVND (reference sequence). Input material: peripheral blood. The chain couples TRBV19 to TRBJ1-5, with a tentative D call TRBD1 (6 bases). This clonotype originated in a woman aged 25 to 45 with active or convalescent COVID-19. The CDR3 here is CASSIYWTDSNQPQHF. The CDR3 DNA reads TGTGCCAGTAGTATCTACTGGACAGATAGCAATCAGCCCCAGCATTTT. Full variable domain (missing parts from reference TRBV19 and TRBJ1-5): DGGITQSPKYLFRKEGQNVTLSCEQNLNHDAMYWYRQDPGQGLRLIYYSQIVNDFQKGDIAEGYSVSREKKESFPLTVTSAQKNPTAFYLCASSIYWTDSNQPQHFGDGTRLSIL.